These 27 T cell receptor beta chains came from one sample sequenced in a study of tumor-infiltrating lymphocytes in primary liver carcinoma. Out of unsorted whole blood came the blood RNA, and germline DNA was extracted as well. Starting from around 0.45 ug of total RNA, TCR beta cDNA was produced with a primer in the constant region. The TCR beta library was amplified through three nested multiplex PCR rounds in a modified ARM-PCR procedure. A C-beta reverse primer and TRBV1-TRBV30 forward primers served in each of the first two PCR rounds, at about 10 cycles apiece. TCRdb reprocessed the multiplex PCR reads via MiXCR and lists one record per CDR3 protein. The sample lists about 330,000 distinct CDR3 sequences, around 60% occurring once. The specimen sequenced was peripheral blood. The receptors derive from a man between 35 and 55 years old with primary liver carcinoma and hepatitis B virus infection.

The gene calls are TRBV12-3 or TRBV12-4 and TRBJ1-5, with 7 bases lining up with TRBD1. V shed 0 bases and J 9 bases; nucleotides not matched to a gene: 5. This CDR3 spans 14 amino acids. CDR3 protein: CASSLAAGGRPQHF. The CDR3 DNA sequence: TGTGCCAGCAGTTTAGCGGCAGGGGGACGGCCCCAGCATTTT.

Worth noting for this clonotype: This may be a read error, as it is one base from a much larger clone. The V call is TRBV6-2 or TRBV6-3, the J call TRBJ1-1, with D unclear. This CDR3 contains 15 residues. CDR1 and CDR2 from the germline V gene are MNHEY and SVGEGT. V was cut by 5 bases and J by 4 bases, with 17 bases left in between. CDR3: CASSTDKAVGTEAFF. As DNA, the CDR3 is TGTGCCAGCAGTACAGACAAGGCCGTAGGCACTGAAGCTTTCTTT.

This clonotype was detected only once. The junction shows a germline mismatch at one end, possibly a read error. The chain joins TRBV11-2 to TRBJ2-7; tentative D call: TRBD2 (6 bases). CDR1 SGHAT and CDR2 FQNNGV come from the germline V gene. The CDR3 is 13 residues long. The CDR3 here is CASSLVGGGEQCF. For the CDR3, the DNA is TGTGCCAGTAGCTTAGTGGGAGGCGGCGAGCAGTGCTTC. The full variable domain, its missing parts supplied by reference TRBV11-2 and TRBJ2-7, is EAGVAQSPRYKIIEKRQSVAFWCNPISGHATLYWYQQILGQGPKLLIQFQNNGVVDDSQLPKDRFSAERLKGVDSTLKIQPAKLEDSAVYLCASSLVGGGEQCFGPGTRLTVT.

In the case of this clonotype: A junction boundary mismatches the germline segment, possibly from a read error. The chain uses TRBV6-5 and TRBJ2-7, with unresolved D. From germline, CDR1 is MNHEY and CDR2 SVGAGI. CDR3 size: 17 residues. The CDR3 DNA reads as TGTGCCAGCAGTTACTCGATGCCGGGTAGTATATCCTATGAGCACTACTTC. This sequence encodes CASSYSMPGSISYEHYF.

This clonotype was counted a single time. This sequence joins TRBV11-2 and TRBJ2-7; a weak D match, TRBD1 (6 bases). This CDR3 has 13 residues. Trimming removed 9 bases from V and 10 bases from J, with 22 bases in between. Germline V gene data show CDR1 as SGHAT and CDR2 as FQNNGV. The CDR3 DNA sequence: TGTGCCAGTTGCCCCAACGCCAGGACAGCCCAGTACTTC. Translating it yields CASCPNARTAQYF.

The chain combines TRBV11-2 with TRBJ1-2; the D gene is possibly TRBD1 (6 bases). Germline CDR1 and CDR2: SGHAT and FQNNGV. The CDR3 sequence is 16 residues long. V was cut by 5 bases and J by 1 base, with 17 bases left in between. DNA of the CDR3: TGTGCCAGCAGCGCGCAACAGGGCGCTCTTAACTATGGCTACACCTTC. Translation: CASSAQQGALNYGYTF. The complete variable domain, with remaining parts taken from reference TRBV11-2 and TRBJ1-2, reads EAGVAQSPRYKIIEKRQSVAFWCNPISGHATLYWYQQILGQGPKLLIQFQNNGVVDDSQLPKDRFSAERLKGVDSTLKIQPAKLEDSAVYLCASSAQQGALNYGYTFGSGTRLTVV.

To note about this clonotype: One end of the junction fails to match germline, which may point to a read error. The rearrangement links TRBV11-3 to TRBJ2-5; the match to TRBD2 covers 13 bases. The length of the CDR3 is 15 residues. Germline CDR1 SGHNT, CDR2 YENEEA. Written as DNA, the CDR3 is TGCGTCAGCGGCCCGGGACTAGCGGGACGAGAGACCCAGTACTTC. It codes for CVSGPGLAGRETQYF.

The rearrangement links TRBV28 to TRBJ1-3; no reliable D call. V lost 6 bases, J lost 6 bases, and 12 bases lay in between. The CDR3 totals 13 residues. Germline values: CDR1 MDHEN, CDR2 SYDVKM. The CDR3 nucleotides read TGTGCCAGCAGACAAAGTAACGAAAACACCATATATTTT. Translating gives CASRQSNENTIYF.

Notes on this clonotype: This clone may be a read error of a much larger clone one base away. The chain carries TRBV6-5 and TRBJ1-1; no firm D call. The germline CDR1 and CDR2 sequences are MNHEY and SVGAGI. V lost 2 bases and J 0 bases, leaving 7 bases between the germline ends. The CDR3 is 14 amino acids. CDR3 residues: CASSYDAMNTEAFF. The CDR3 nucleotides are TGTGCCAGCAGTTACGACGCCATGAACACTGAAGCTTTCTTT.

This clonotype is a singleton in its sample. This clone may be a read error of a much larger clone one base away. CDR3 sequence reads: CACNANRGGNEQFF. In DNA form, the CDR3 reads TGTGCCTGCAACGCCAACAGGGGCGGGAATGAGCAGTTCTTC. This chain connects TRBV12-3 or TRBV12-4 to TRBJ2-1, with 7 positions matching TRBD1. CDR3 length equals 14 residues. Trimming removed 11 bases from V and 7 bases from J; junction bases left unmatched: 14.

This clonotype turned up a few times. This chain uses TRBV5-1 with TRBJ2-7; 7 nucleotides match TRBD2. CDR3 size: 13 residues. V was clipped by 3 bases and J by 6 bases; unmatched bases: 6. Germline CDR1 is SGHRS and CDR2 is YFSETQ. The CDR3: CASSSGTTLEQYF. In nucleotides, the CDR3 is TGCGCCAGCAGCTCCGGGACTACTCTCGAGCAGTACTTC.

A remark on this clonotype: One end of the junction fails to match germline, which may point to a read error. V is TRBV5-1 and J is TRBJ2-3, with 10 bases that match TRBD1. The CDR3 totals 14 residues. The germline V gene encodes CDR1 SGHRS and CDR2 YFSETQ. The CDR3 coding sequence is TGCGTCAGCAGCTATGGACAGGGGGCAGATACGCAGTATTTT. Its protein product is CVSSYGQGADTQYF.

Regarding this clonotype: The junction does not match germline at one end; this may be a read error. The V and J genes are TRBV6-2 or TRBV6-3 and TRBJ2-1, with unresolved D. Germline CDR1 MNHEY, CDR2 SVGEGT. This CDR3 has 15 amino acids. CDR3 in DNA: TGTGCCAGCAGTTTAAATCCAGGCTCCTACAAAGAGCAGTCCTTC. Protein product: CASSLNPGSYKEQSF.

The chain couples TRBV14 to TRBJ2-1, with a weak D call TRBD2 (6 bases). The CDR3 sequence is 13 residues long. Germline V gene data show CDR1 as SGHDN and CDR2 as FVKESK. CDR3 protein: CVNSQAVSGTVFF. CDR3 bases: TGTGTCAACAGCCAAGCGGTTAGCGGCACAGTATTCTTC.

CDR3 loop: CASGYRYRGGSGYTF. The CDR3, as DNA: TGTGCCAGCGGATATCGGTACAGGGGCGGATCTGGCTACACCTTC. The chain employs TRBV6-5 and TRBJ1-2; 7 nucleotides align to TRBD1. V trimming: 8 bases; J trimming: 7 bases; junction bases outside the gene matches: 16. The CDR3 spans 15 residues. Germline loops: CDR1 MNHEY, CDR2 SVGAGI.

Regarding this clonotype: An end of the junction differs from the germline gene, which may be a read error. J is TRBJ2-1 and V is TRBV7-8; D gene ambiguous. Germline V gene lookup returns CDR1 SGHVS and CDR2 FQNEAQ. This CDR3 is 11 amino acids long. CDR3 amino acids: CASSSHNEQFF. As DNA, the CDR3 is TGTGCCAGCAGCTCCCACAATGAGCAGTTCTTC.

On this clonotype itself: At one of its ends the junction is not consistent with the germline gene, which may arise from a read error. This chain links TRBV11-2 with TRBJ2-7; no clear D. Germline CDR1 SGHAT, CDR2 FQNNGV. The CDR3 is 12 residues long. CDR3 DNA: TGTGCCATCAGCGCCACAGCCTACGAGCAGTACTTC. Its protein is CAISATAYEQYF.

This clonotype was observed many times. The chain carries TRBV4-3 and TRBJ2-5; perhaps TRBD1 as D (5 bases). This CDR3 is 13 amino acids long. V was shortened by 1 base and J by 5 bases, with 8 bases between the two germline ends. Germline V gene lookup returns CDR1 LGHNA and CDR2 YSLEER. CDR3 sequence (DNA): TGCGCCAGCAGCCAAGCAGCAGGGGAGACCCAGTACTTC. It is translated as CASSQAAGETQYF.

About this clonotype itself: Being one base from a much bigger clone, this may be a read error. V and J are TRBV6-2 or TRBV6-3 and TRBJ2-2, with 10 bases that match TRBD2. Germline V gene data show CDR1 as MNHEY and CDR2 as SVGEGT. V lost 6 bases and J lost 3; bases outside the gene matches: 7. The CDR3 is made up of 16 amino acids. In nucleotides, the CDR3 is TGTGCCAGCAGACACTTCCTAGCGGGAGACACCGGGGAGCTGTTTTTT. This codes for CASRHFLAGDTGELFF.

A note on this clonotype: A much larger clone lies one base from this, so it may be a read error. This chain links TRBV7-9 with TRBJ2-7, with a tentative D call TRBD1 (6 bases). The CDR3 length is 12 residues. Germline V CDR1 and CDR2: SEHNR, FQNEAQ (reference sequence). CDR3 residues: CVSSLRGGEQYF. CDR3 coding DNA: TGTGTCAGCAGCTTACGAGGGGGCGAGCAGTACTTC. Complete variable domain (other parts from reference TRBV7-9 and TRBJ2-7): DTGVSQNPRHKITKRGQNVTFRCDPISEHNRLYWYRQTLGQGPEFLTYFQNEAQLEKSRLLSDRFSAERPKGSFSTLEIQRTEQGDSAMYLCVSSLRGGEQYFGPGTRLTVT.

As concerns this clonotype: This may be a read error: a much more frequent sequence differs by one nucleotide. Since the CDR3 does not end with the conserved phenylalanine or tryptophan, this likely comes from a read error. The rearrangement uses TRBV4-2 and TRBJ1-2; TRBD1 agrees at 7 bases. The CDR3 has 15 residues. Germline assignment: CDR1 LGHNA and CDR2 YNFKEQ. V shed 3 bases and J 1 base; nucleotides not matched to a gene: 5. For the CDR3, the DNA is TGTGCCAGCAGCCAGGACAGGATCTATAACTATGGCTACACCATC. It is translated as CASSQDRIYNYGYTI.

The chain carries TRBV18 and TRBJ1-1, with D uncertain. V gave up 1 base and J gave up 2 bases, with 11 bases separating them. In germline, CDR1 is KGHSH, CDR2 LQKENI. CDR3 length equals 15 residues. CDR3 DNA: TGTGCCAGCTCACCACAGGGCAGCTATAACACTGAAGCTTTCTTT. Translated, it gives CASSPQGSYNTEAFF.

To note about this clonotype: A single base separates this from a much larger clone, so it may be a read error. The chain uses TRBV6-1 and TRBJ2-7; D not resolved. The CDR3 covers 15 residues. Germline lookup yields CDR1 MNHNS and CDR2 SASEGT. The CDR3 region has the DNA TGTGCCAGCAGTGAAGGTCGGTGGAGCTCCTACGAGCAGCACTTC. Translating gives CASSEGRWSSYEQHF.

This clonotype was observed once. A single base separates this from a much larger clone, so it may be a read error. Without the conserved terminal phenylalanine or tryptophan, this CDR3 likely stems from a read error. The V and J genes are TRBV5-6 and TRBJ2-5, with 12 bases identical to TRBD2. There are 15 residues in the CDR3. With 0 bases clipped from V and 5 bases from J, the junction kept 2 bases outside the gene matches. The germline gives CDR1 SGHDT, CDR2 YYEEEE. The CDR3: CASSLGLAGAETQYL. CDR3 nucleotide sequence: TGTGCCAGCAGCTTGGGACTAGCGGGAGCGGAGACCCAGTACTTA.

This clonotype occurred many times. The chain combines TRBV12-3 or TRBV12-4 with TRBJ1-5; no firm D call. CDR3 length equals 16 residues. With 7 bases removed from V and 0 bases from J, the gap between germline ends came to 16 bases. The CDR3 spells CASNHDGSYSNQPQHF. DNA of the CDR3: TGTGCCAGCAACCACGACGGTTCGTATAGCAATCAGCCCCAGCATTTT.

This clonotype was seen ten or more times. The chain has TRBV6-5 and TRBJ2-3; tentative D call: TRBD2 (6 bases). CDR1 and CDR2 from the germline V gene are MNHEY and SVGAGI. Trimming took 5 bases from V and 4 from J, leaving 19 bases between them. The CDR3 consists of 16 residues. The CDR3 DNA is TGTGCCAGCAGTCCTAATCCGGGACTCCGGTCAGATACGCAGTATTTT. Translation gives CASSPNPGLRSDTQYF.

A word on this clonotype: A much larger clone differs by one base, so this may be a read error. For the CDR3, the DNA is TGTGCCAGCGGTTCCACAGGGATTGTTGGAAACACCATATATTTT. As protein: CASGSTGIVGNTIYF. The chain is built from TRBV12-3 or TRBV12-4 and TRBJ1-3; maybe TRBD1 (6 bases). V was cut by 8 bases and J by 3 bases, with 17 bases left in between. The CDR3 sequence is 15 residues long.